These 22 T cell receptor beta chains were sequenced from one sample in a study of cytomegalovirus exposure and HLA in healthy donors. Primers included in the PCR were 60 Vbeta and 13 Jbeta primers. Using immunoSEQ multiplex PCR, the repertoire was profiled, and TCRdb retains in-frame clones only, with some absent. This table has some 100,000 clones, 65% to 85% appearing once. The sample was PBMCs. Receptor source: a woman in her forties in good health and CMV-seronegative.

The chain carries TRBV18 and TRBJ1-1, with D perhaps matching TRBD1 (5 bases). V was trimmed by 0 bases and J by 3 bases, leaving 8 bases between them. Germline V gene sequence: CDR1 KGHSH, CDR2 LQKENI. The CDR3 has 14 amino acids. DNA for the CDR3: TGTGCCAGCTCACCACCGGGGGGGGACACTGAAGCTTTCTTT. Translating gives CASSPPGGDTEAFF.

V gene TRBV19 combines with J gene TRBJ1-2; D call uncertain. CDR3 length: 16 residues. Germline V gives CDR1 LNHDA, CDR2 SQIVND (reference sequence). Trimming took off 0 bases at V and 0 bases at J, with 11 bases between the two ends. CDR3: CASSIDQRSANYGYTF. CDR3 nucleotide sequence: TGTGCCAGTAGTATAGATCAGCGGTCGGCTAACTATGGCTACACCTTC.

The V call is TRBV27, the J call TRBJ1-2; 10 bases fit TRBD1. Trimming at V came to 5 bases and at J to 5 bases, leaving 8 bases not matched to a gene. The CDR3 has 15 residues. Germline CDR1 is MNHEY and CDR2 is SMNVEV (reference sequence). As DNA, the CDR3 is TGTGCCAGCAGTCCCTCGACAGGGGGCCAGTATGGCTACACCTTC. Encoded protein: CASSPSTGGQYGYTF.

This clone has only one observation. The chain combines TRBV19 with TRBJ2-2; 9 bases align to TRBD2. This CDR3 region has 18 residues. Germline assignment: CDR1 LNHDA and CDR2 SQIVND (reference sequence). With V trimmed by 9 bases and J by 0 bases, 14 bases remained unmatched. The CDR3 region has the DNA TGTGCCAGCGAGGGTTGGGCTAGCGGGGTTACGAACACCGGGGAGCTGTTTTTT. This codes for CASEGWASGVTNTGELFF.

In DNA form, the CDR3 reads TGCGCCAGCAGCCAAGAAGCCCAGGGCCCCTACGAGCAGTACTTC. Protein product: CASSQEAQGPYEQYF. The gene calls are TRBV4-1 and TRBJ2-7; the D gene is possibly TRBD1 (5 bases). V was trimmed by 0 bases and J by 2 bases, leaving 11 bases between them. CDR1 is MGHRA, CDR2 YSYEKL, per germline. CDR3 length equals 15 residues.

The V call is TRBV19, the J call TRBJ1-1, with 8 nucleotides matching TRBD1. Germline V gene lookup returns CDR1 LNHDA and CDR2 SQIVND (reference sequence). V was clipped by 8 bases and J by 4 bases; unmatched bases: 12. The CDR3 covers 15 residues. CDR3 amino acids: CASGGQGVGVTEAFF. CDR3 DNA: TGTGCCAGTGGAGGACAGGGCGTCGGGGTCACTGAAGCTTTCTTT.

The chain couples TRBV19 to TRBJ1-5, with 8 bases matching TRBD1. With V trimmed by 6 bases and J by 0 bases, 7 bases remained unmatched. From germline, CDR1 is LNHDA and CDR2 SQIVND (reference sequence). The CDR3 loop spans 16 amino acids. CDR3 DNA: TGTGCCAGTAGCGCCGGGACAGGCAATAGCAATCAGCCCCAGCATTTT. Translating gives CASSAGTGNSNQPQHF.

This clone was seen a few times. The CDR3 DNA follows: TGTGCCAGCAGCCAAGAGGCTAGCTCCTACAATGAGCAGTTCTTC. It codes for CASSQEASSYNEQFF. The chain is built from TRBV4-2 and TRBJ2-1; D remains unclear. Trimming removed 0 bases from V and 0 bases from J, with 6 bases in between. The germline CDR1 and CDR2 sequences are LGHNA and YNFKEQ. This CDR3 has 15 residues.

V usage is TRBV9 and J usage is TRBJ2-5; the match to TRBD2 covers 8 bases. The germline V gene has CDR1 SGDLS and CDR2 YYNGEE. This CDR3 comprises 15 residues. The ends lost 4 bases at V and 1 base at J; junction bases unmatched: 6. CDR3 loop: CASSSGSGVQETQYF. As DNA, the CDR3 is TGTGCCAGCAGCTCCGGTAGCGGGGTCCAAGAGACCCAGTACTTC.

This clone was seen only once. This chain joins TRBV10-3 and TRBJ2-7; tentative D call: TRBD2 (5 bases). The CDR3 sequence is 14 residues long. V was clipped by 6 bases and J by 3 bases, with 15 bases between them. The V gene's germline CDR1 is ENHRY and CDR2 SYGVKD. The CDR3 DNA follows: TGTGCCATCAGCCTAAACACGGACTTCTACGAGCAGTACTTC. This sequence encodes CAISLNTDFYEQYF.

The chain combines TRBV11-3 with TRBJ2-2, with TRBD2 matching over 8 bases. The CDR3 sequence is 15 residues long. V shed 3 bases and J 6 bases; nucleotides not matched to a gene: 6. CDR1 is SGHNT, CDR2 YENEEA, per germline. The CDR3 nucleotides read TGTGCCAGCAGCTTCAGGGGCGGGGGGCCCGGGGAGCTGTTTTTT. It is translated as CASSFRGGGPGELFF.

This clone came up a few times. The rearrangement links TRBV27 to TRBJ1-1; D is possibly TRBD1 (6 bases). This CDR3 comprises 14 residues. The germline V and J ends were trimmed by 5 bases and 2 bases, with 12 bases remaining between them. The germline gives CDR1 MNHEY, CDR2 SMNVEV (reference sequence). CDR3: CASSQGSPNTEAFF. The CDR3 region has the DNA TGTGCCAGCAGTCAGGGGAGCCCTAACACTGAAGCTTTCTTT.

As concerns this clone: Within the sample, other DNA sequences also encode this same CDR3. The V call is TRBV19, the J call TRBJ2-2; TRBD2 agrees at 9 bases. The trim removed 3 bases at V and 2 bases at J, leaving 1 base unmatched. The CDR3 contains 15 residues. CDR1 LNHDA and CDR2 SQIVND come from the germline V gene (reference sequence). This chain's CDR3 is CASSISGGNTGELFF. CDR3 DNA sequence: TGTGCCAGTAGTATTAGCGGGGGAAACACCGGGGAGCTGTTTTTT.

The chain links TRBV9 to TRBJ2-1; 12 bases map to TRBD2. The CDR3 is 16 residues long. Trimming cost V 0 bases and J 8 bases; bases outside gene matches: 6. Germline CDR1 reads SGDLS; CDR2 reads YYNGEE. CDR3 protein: CASSVGLAGGTDEQFF. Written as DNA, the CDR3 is TGTGCCAGCAGCGTAGGGCTAGCGGGAGGGACCGATGAGCAGTTCTTC.

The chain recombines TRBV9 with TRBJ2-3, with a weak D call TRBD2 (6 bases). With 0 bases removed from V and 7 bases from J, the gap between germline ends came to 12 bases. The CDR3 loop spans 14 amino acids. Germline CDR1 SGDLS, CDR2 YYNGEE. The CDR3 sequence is CASSVVRESHTQYF. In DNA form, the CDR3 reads TGTGCCAGCAGCGTAGTTCGGGAGAGTCATACGCAGTATTTT.

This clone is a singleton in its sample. The CDR3: CATANRGNYGYTF. The CDR3 DNA is TGTGCCACCGCCAACAGGGGAAACTATGGCTACACCTTC. The chain is built from TRBV19 and TRBJ1-2; TRBD1 aligns across 7 bases. This CDR3 spans 13 amino acids. From germline, CDR1 is LNHDA and CDR2 SQIVND (reference sequence). V was clipped by 10 bases and J by 2 bases; unmatched bases: 7.

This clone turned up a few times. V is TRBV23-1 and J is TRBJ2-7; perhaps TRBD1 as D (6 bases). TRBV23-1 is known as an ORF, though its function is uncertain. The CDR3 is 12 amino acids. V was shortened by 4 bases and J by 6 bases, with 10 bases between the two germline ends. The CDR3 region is CASSRQGSEQYF. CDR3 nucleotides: TGCGCCAGCAGTCGCCAGGGGTCCGAGCAGTACTTC.

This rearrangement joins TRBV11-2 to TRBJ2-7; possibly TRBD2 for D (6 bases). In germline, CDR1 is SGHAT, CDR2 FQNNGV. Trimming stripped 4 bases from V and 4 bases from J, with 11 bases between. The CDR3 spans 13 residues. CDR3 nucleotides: TGTGCCAGCAGCTCGGGGGTCGGGTACGAGCAGTACTTC. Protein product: CASSSGVGYEQYF.

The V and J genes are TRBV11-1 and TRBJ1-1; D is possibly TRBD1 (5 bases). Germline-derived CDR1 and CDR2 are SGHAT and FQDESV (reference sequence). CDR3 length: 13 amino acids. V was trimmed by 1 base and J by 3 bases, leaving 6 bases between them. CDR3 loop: CASSLEGDTEAFF. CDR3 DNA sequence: TGTGCCAGCAGCTTAGAAGGGGACACTGAAGCTTTCTTT.

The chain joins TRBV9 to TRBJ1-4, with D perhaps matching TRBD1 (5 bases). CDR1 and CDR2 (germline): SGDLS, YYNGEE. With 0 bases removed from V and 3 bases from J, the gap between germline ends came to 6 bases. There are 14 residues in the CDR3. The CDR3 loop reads CASSVGGANEKLFF. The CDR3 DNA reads TGTGCCAGCAGCGTAGGGGGGGCTAATGAAAAACTGTTTTTT.

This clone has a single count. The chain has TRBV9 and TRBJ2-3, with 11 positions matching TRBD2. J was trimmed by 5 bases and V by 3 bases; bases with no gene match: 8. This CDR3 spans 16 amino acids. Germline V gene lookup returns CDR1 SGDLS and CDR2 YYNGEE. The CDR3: CASSESSGRFIDTQYF. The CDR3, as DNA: TGTGCCAGCAGCGAATCTAGCGGGAGGTTTATAGATACGCAGTATTTT. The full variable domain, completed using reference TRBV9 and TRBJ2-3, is DSGVTQTPKHLITATGQRVTLRCSPRSGDLSVYWYQQSLDQGLQFLIQYYNGEERAKGNILERFSAQQFPDLHSELNLSSLELGDSALYFCASSESSGRFIDTQYFGPGTRLTVL.

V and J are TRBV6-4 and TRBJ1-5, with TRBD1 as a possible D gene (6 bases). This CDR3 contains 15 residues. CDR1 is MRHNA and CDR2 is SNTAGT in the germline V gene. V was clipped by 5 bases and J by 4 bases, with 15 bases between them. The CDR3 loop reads CASSPTGLKNQPQHF. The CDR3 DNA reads TGTGCCAGCAGTCCGACAGGATTGAAGAATCAGCCCCAGCATTTT.